This is a list of T cell receptor beta chains from one sample in a study of T cells after yellow fever vaccination. TCRdb processed the 5' RACE reads anew with MiXCR; each CDR3 protein has one entry. Of about 300,000 distinct CDR3 sequences listed, around 10% are singletons. Here the sequenced sample was CD4+ T cells sorted from PBMCs, taken 5 days after the yellow fever booster vaccination. Receptors were obtained from a man younger than 35 who received the YFV17D yellow fever vaccine. Both conserved end residues are part of each CDR3. A D gene is named only where the DNA matches it firmly. Clone size is given for some rows only: seen once, a few or many times, or a class if the clone is expanded.

v_gene	d_gene	j_gene	abundance	CDR3nt	CDR3aa
TRBV19	TRBD2	TRBJ2-3	.	TGTGCCAGTAGTCGCGGGAGGAGGGCAGATACGCAGTATTTT	CASSRGRRADTQYF
TRBV5-1	.	TRBJ1-2	many	TGCGCCAGCAGGACTGAGGGGCACCTCTATGGCTACACCTTC	CASRTEGHLYGYTF
TRBV24-1	.	TRBJ1-2	.	TGTGCCACCAGTGATGGGGGCGGGAATCGCGGCTATGGCTACACCTTC	CATSDGGGNRGYGYTF
TRBV7-6	TRBD1	TRBJ1-2	few	TGTGCCAGCAGCCCCCGGGACAGGGGAGCTAACTATGGCTACACCTTC	CASSPRDRGANYGYTF
TRBV20-1	.	TRBJ2-5	.	TGCAGTGCTTCCAGGGGTAAAGAGACCCAGTACTTC	CSASRGKETQYF
TRBV18	.	TRBJ2-3	many	TGTGCCAGCTCACCACCGGGGGAGGATACGCAGTATTTT	CASSPPGEDTQYF
TRBV15	TRBD1	TRBJ1-2	few	TGTGCCACCAACACAGGGGGGGTTTGGAATGGCTACACCTTC	CATNTGGVWNGYTF
TRBV12-3/TRBV12-4	TRBD1	TRBJ2-2	.	TGTGCCAGCAGTTTGGGGACAGCTAGTAGCACCGGGGAGCTGTTTTTT	CASSLGTASSTGELFF
TRBV5-1	TRBD2	TRBJ2-5	.	TGCGCCAGCCGACAGCCGGGACTAGTAAACCCCACCCAGTACTTC	CASRQPGLVNPTQYF
TRBV5-1	.	TRBJ2-2	few	TGCGCCAGCGGCACCGGGACAACGAACACCGGGGAGCTGTTTTTT	CASGTGTTNTGELFF
TRBV20-1	.	TRBJ2-7	.	TGCAGTGCGAGGACAGGAGGGGTTTACGAGCAGTACTTC	CSARTGGVYEQYF
TRBV12-3/TRBV12-4	.	TRBJ1-2	few	TGTGCCAGCAGTTTCCCACCTAACTATGGCTACACCTTC	CASSFPPNYGYTF
TRBV19	TRBD1	TRBJ1-6	.	TGTGCCAGTAGTCTCGGGACAGATCCGCGACCCCTCCACTTT	CASSLGTDPRPLHF
TRBV11-3	.	TRBJ2-5	once	TGTGCCAGCAGCCCCGACAAGGAGACCCAGTACTTC	CASSPDKETQYF
TRBV5-4	TRBD1	TRBJ2-7	.	TGTGCCAGCAGATCTGGACAGGAGTGGGTCAGGCAGTACTTC	CASRSGQEWVRQYF
TRBV20-1	.	TRBJ2-1	.	TGCAGTGCTAGAGGCCCCAGGGGCCCCTACAATGAGCAGTTCTTC	CSARGPRGPYNEQFF
TRBV7-2	.	TRBJ2-1	many	TGTGCCAGCAGCTTAGACAGGACCTACAATGAGCAGTTCTTC	CASSLDRTYNEQFF
TRBV6-2/TRBV6-3	TRBD2	TRBJ2-1	many	TGTGCCAGCAGACGCGGGGGAAGCTCCTACAATGAGCAGTTCTTC	CASRRGGSSYNEQFF
TRBV6-5	.	TRBJ2-3	.	TGTGCCAGCAGTTACGGGGGAGGAGGCGGCACAGATACGCAGTATTTT	CASSYGGGGGTDTQYF
TRBV15	.	TRBJ1-4	few	TGTGCCACCAGCAGAGCTATATCGAATGAAAAACTGTTTTTT	CATSRAISNEKLFF
TRBV11-2	TRBD1	TRBJ2-3	few	TGTGCCAGCCGCCCCCTACAGGGGGCTCGCACAGATACGCAGTATTTT	CASRPLQGARTDTQYF
TRBV7-2	TRBD1	TRBJ1-2	few	TGTGCCAGCAGCTTAGCGTCTTGGACAGGCTATGGCTACACCTTC	CASSLASWTGYGYTF
TRBV16	.	TRBJ1-5	.	TGTGCCAGCAGCCCTGGGTCTGGGCCCCTTAGCAATCAGCCCCAGCATTTT	CASSPGSGPLSNQPQHF
TRBV10-2	.	TRBJ1-1	few	TGCGCCAGCGGTGTGGCGGGGGGGACTGAAGCTTTCTTT	CASGVAGGTEAFF
TRBV7-8	.	TRBJ1-1	many	TGTGCCAGCAGCTTGGAGACGGCCGTGGGGGCTTTCTTT	CASSLETAVGAFF
TRBV5-1	TRBD1	TRBJ1-6	few	TGCGCCAGCAGTTCGGGCCCCCAGGGGGTTAATTCACCCCTCCACTTT	CASSSGPQGVNSPLHF
TRBV7-3	.	TRBJ2-7	few	TGTGCCAGCAGCCAATGGGGGACATTCTGTTTCTACGAGCAGTACTTC	CASSQWGTFCFYEQYF
TRBV3-1	.	TRBJ2-7	many	TGTGCCAGCAGCCAGGACTTTATCATAGGCGAGCAGTACTTC	CASSQDFIIGEQYF
TRBV3-1	TRBD1	TRBJ1-4	.	TGTGCCAGCAGCCGAGGGACAGGGGGCAGTGAAAAACTGTTTTTT	CASSRGTGGSEKLFF
TRBV11-1	TRBD2	TRBJ2-5	.	TGTGCCAGCAGCTTGGGGACTAGCCGAGAGACCCAGTACTTC	CASSLGTSRETQYF
TRBV11-2	TRBD2	TRBJ2-3	.	TGTGCCAGCAGCCGGGAGGGCATTATAGATACGCAGTATTTT	CASSREGIIDTQYF
TRBV7-2	.	TRBJ2-5	.	TGTGCCAGCAGCTTAAGGCAGTTAGAGACCCAGTACTTC	CASSLRQLETQYF
TRBV28	.	TRBJ2-7	few	TGTGCCAGCAGTTCACTAACCCCTGCTTTTCGGCAGTACTTC	CASSSLTPAFRQYF
TRBV6-1	.	TRBJ1-6	.	TGTGCCAGCAGTCTAGAAAGGGGGACATTAAATTCACCCCTCCACTTT	CASSLERGTLNSPLHF
TRBV20-1	.	TRBJ2-1	.	TGCAGTGCTCAGAGACGCTCCTACAATGAGCAGTTCTTC	CSAQRRSYNEQFF
TRBV20-1	TRBD1	TRBJ2-1	few	TGCAGTGCCCAGGGGACAGGGGGTTACAATGAGCAGTTCTTC	CSAQGTGGYNEQFF
TRBV5-6	.	TRBJ2-5	few	TGTGCCAGCAGCCTCGAACGGGGGGCCGTGGAGACCCAGTACTTC	CASSLERGAVETQYF
TRBV7-9	.	TRBJ1-1	few	TGTGCCAGCAGCTTACAGGGAACCACTGAAGCTTTCTTT	CASSLQGTTEAFF
TRBV20-1	.	TRBJ2-4	.	TGCAGTGCGGAACATAGCCTAGCCAAAAACATTCAGTACTTC	CSAEHSLAKNIQYF
TRBV19	.	TRBJ2-6	few	TGTGCCAGTAGTCAGTCGACTGGGGCCAACGTCCTGACTTTC	CASSQSTGANVLTF
TRBV19	.	TRBJ2-5	.	TGTGCCAGTAGTTCCCTAGGGGCAGAGACCCAGTACTTC	CASSSLGAETQYF
TRBV9	TRBD1	TRBJ1-2	many	TGTGCCAGCAGCGTAGCCTCACAGGGGGCGCGAGGCTACACCTTC	CASSVASQGARGYTF
TRBV5-1	.	TRBJ2-1	many	TGCGCCAGCAGCGCGGGACAGCGGCTCTACAATGAGCAGTTCTTC	CASSAGQRLYNEQFF
TRBV20-1	TRBD2	TRBJ2-3	few	TGCAGTGCTGTAAGCGGGGCCCCGGTAGATACGCAGTATTTT	CSAVSGAPVDTQYF
TRBV7-2	.	TRBJ2-7	.	TGTGCCAGCAGCTTTGTAAAAGACTCCTACGAGCAGTACTTC	CASSFVKDSYEQYF
TRBV19	.	TRBJ1-5	few	TGTGCCAGTCCGTCCCGAGGGAGCAATCAGCCCCAGCATTTT	CASPSRGSNQPQHF
TRBV4-1	.	TRBJ2-4	many	TGCGCCAGCAGCCCCCCGGGTCTAGCCAAAAACATTCAGTACTTC	CASSPPGLAKNIQYF
TRBV2	.	TRBJ1-6	.	TGTGCCAGCAGTGTTTCAATCGGGGAGGCACCCCTCCACTTT	CASSVSIGEAPLHF
TRBV29-1	TRBD1	TRBJ1-1	many	TGCAGCGTTGCGCGCGACAGGGGCACTGAAGCTTTCTTT	CSVARDRGTEAFF
TRBV2	TRBD2	TRBJ2-3	few	TGTGCCAGCAGTTCCACTAGCGGGGTAACCGATACGCAGTATTTT	CASSSTSGVTDTQYF
TRBV29-1	TRBD2	TRBJ2-3	.	TGCAGCGTTGTGAGCGGGGGGAGCACAGATACGCAGTATTTT	CSVVSGGSTDTQYF
TRBV27	TRBD2	TRBJ2-1	.	TGTGCCAGCAGCCGGGGATCGGGGGGGTCCTACAATGAGCAGTTCTTC	CASSRGSGGSYNEQFF
TRBV18	.	TRBJ1-5	.	TGTGCCAGCTCACCAGAAGGGAGTCAGCCCCAGCATTTT	CASSPEGSQPQHF
TRBV20-1	TRBD2	TRBJ2-3	few	TGCAGTGCTAGAGTCCTAGCGGGGGGTACGCAGTATTTT	CSARVLAGGTQYF
TRBV11-2	.	TRBJ1-1	few	TGTGCCAGCAGCTTAATGGCCGAGGGTCTGAAGGAAGCTTTCTTT	CASSLMAEGLKEAFF
TRBV7-2	TRBD1	TRBJ1-6	few	TGTGCCAGCAGGGACAGGGGTAATTCACCCCTCCACTTT	CASRDRGNSPLHF
TRBV3-1	TRBD1	TRBJ1-2	many	TGTGCCAGCAGCCGGGAAGGGGGCGAGTATGGCTACACCTTC	CASSREGGEYGYTF
TRBV24-1	.	TRBJ1-2	few	TGTGCCACCAGTGATGGGACGGCTGCCTATGGCTACACCTTC	CATSDGTAAYGYTF
TRBV5-5	.	TRBJ1-3	many	TGTGCCAGCAGCTTAGGGGGTAGTGGAAACACCATATATTTT	CASSLGGSGNTIYF
TRBV19	.	TRBJ1-1	few	TGTGCCAGTAGTATAACGGGGAGGAACAAGAACACTGAAGCTTTCTTT	CASSITGRNKNTEAFF